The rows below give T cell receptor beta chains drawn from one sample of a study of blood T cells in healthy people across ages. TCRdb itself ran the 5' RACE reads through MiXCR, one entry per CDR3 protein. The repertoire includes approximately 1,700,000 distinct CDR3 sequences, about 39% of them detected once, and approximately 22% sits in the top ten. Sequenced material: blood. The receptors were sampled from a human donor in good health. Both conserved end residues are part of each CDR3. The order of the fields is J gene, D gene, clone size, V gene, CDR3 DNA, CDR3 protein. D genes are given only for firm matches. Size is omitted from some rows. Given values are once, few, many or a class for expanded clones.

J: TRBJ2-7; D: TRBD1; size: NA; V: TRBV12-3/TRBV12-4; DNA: TGTGCCAGCAGTTTCGTTTATGGGACAGGGGTTCCTGACGAGCAGTACTTC; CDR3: CASSFVYGTGVPDEQYF
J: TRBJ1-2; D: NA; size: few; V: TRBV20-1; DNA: TGCAGCGCCGGAGACAACTATGGCTACACCTTC; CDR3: CSAGDNYGYTF
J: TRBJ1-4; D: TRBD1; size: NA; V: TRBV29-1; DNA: TGCAGCGTTGGACAGGGCCTAAATGAAAAACTGTTTTTT; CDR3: CSVGQGLNEKLFF
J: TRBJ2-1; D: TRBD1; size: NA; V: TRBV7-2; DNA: TGCGCCAGCAGCTTAGTCGTGCCCGGGACAGGGGGGGATGAGCAGTTCTTC; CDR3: CASSLVVPGTGGDEQFF
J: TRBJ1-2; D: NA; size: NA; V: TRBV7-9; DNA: TGTGCCAGCAGCTTAACCCTCGACGGCTATACGTATGGCTACACCTTC; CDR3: CASSLTLDGYTYGYTF
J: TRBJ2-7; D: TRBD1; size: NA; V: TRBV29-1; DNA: TGCAGCGTTGAAGATCTGGACAGGGGAGGATCCGAGCAGTACTTC; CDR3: CSVEDLDRGGSEQYF
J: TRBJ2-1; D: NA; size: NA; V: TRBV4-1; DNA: TGCGCCAGCAGCCAAGATGGGGGACGAGAGCAGTTCTTC; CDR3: CASSQDGGREQFF
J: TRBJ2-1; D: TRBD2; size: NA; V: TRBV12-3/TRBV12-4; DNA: TGTGCCAGCAGTTTCGCTAGCGGGGGGCTCCGTTACAATGAGCAGTTCTTC; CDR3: CASSFASGGLRYNEQFF
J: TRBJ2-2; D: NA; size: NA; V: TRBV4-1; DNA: TGCGCCAGCAGTACTACCGGGACCCTAATCTCGGGGGAGCTGTTTTTT; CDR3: CASSTTGTLISGELFF
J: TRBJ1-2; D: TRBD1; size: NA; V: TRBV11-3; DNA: TGTGCCAGCAGCTCTACGGACAGGGGCGGCTACACCTTC; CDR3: CASSSTDRGGYTF
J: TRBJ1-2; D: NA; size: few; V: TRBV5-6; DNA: TGTGCCAGCAGCTTGTGGGGGGCGCGGGGCTACACCTTC; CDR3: CASSLWGARGYTF
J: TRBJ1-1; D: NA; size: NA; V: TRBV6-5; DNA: TGTGCCAGCAGTTACTCAGAGGGACCCCTGAACACTGAAGCTTTCTTT; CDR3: CASSYSEGPLNTEAFF
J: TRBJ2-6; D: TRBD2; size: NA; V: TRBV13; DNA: TGTGCCAGCAGAGGTAGCGGGGGATCTGGGGCCAACGTCCTGACTTTC; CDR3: CASRGSGGSGANVLTF
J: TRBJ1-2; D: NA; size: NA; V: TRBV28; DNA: TGTGCCAGCAGTTACGAAGAGGCAGGGGACCCCTATGGCTACACCTTC; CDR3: CASSYEEAGDPYGYTF
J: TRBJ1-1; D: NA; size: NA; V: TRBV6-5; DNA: TGTGCCAGCAGCCGGACCACGGCCACTGAAGCTTTCTTT; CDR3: CASSRTTATEAFF
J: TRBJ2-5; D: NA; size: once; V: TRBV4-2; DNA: TGTGCCAGCAGCCAAGCCCACACCACCCTAGAGACCCAGCACTTC; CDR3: CASSQAHTTLETQHF
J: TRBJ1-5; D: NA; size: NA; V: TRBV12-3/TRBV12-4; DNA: TGTGCCAGCAGTCCGAAGTTAGTCGGTCAGCCCCAGCATTTT; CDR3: CASSPKLVGQPQHF
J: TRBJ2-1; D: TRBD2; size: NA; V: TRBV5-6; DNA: TGTGCCAGCAGCTTGCTACTAGCGGCCTATGAGCAGTTCTTC; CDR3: CASSLLLAAYEQFF
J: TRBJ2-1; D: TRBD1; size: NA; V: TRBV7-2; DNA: TGTGCCAGCAGCTTGGGGACAGGGGGTCAGTATGAGCAGTTCTTC; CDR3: CASSLGTGGQYEQFF
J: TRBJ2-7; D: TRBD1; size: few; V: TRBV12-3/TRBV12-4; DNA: TGTGCCAGCAGTCCGTCGGGACAGATAACCTACGAGCAGTACTTC; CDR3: CASSPSGQITYEQYF
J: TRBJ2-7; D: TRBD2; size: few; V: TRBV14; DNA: TGTGCCAGCAGCCGCCGGGACTATGGTTTGGGCACCTACGAGCAGTACTTC; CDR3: CASSRRDYGLGTYEQYF
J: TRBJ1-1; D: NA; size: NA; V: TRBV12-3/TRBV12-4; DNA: TGTGCCAGCAGTCCCACAGCTGCGTGGAGGGGTGAGGCTTTCTTT; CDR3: CASSPTAAWRGEAFF
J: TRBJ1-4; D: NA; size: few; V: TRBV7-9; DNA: TGTGCCAGCAGCTCTACGGACGTTTTCGGTGAAAAACTGTTTTTT; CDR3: CASSSTDVFGEKLFF
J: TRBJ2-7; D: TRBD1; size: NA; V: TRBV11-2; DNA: TGTGCCAGCAGCCCTGGTCCCGGGACAGGTTGGTACGAGCAGTACTTC; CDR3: CASSPGPGTGWYEQYF
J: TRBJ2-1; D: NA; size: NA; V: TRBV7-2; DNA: TGTGCCAGCAGCTTAGAATTTGGGGGACTCGGGAATGAGCAGTTCTTC; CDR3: CASSLEFGGLGNEQFF
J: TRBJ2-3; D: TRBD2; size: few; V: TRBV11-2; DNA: TGTGCCAGCAGTACAGACGGGGGGGCCGGTACAGATACGCAGTATTTT; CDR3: CASSTDGGAGTDTQYF
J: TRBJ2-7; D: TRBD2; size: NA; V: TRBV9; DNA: TGTGCCAGCAGCCCCCGAACCAGGGCGGGGGACGAGCAGTACTTC; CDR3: CASSPRTRAGDEQYF
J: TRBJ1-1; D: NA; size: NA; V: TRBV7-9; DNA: TGTGCCAGCAGCCCCCCCGACGGAACGGAAGCTTTCTTT; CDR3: CASSPPDGTEAFF
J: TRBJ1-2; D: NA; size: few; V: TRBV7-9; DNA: TGTGCCAGCAGCCCTCGGATTAACTATGGCTACACCTTC; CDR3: CASSPRINYGYTF
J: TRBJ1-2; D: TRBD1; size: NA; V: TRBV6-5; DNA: TGTGCCAGCAGTTACGGGGGACAGGGAAAAGCTAACTATGGCTACACCTTC; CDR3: CASSYGGQGKANYGYTF
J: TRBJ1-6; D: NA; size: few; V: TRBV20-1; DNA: TGCAGTGCTACAGGCCATTCACCCCTCCACTTT; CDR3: CSATGHSPLHF
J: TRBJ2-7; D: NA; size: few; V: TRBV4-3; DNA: TGCGCCAGCAGCCAAGATAGCAAGGGCTACGAGCAGTACTTC; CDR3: CASSQDSKGYEQYF
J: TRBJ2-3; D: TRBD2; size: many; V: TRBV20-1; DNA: TGCAGTGCTTTACGGGGTCAGCGGGGTAGCACAGATACGCAGTATTTT; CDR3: CSALRGQRGSTDTQYF
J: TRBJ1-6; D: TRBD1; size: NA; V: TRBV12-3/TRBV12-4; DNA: TGTGCCAGCTTAGACAGGGGGGCCCTCCACTTT; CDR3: CASLDRGALHF
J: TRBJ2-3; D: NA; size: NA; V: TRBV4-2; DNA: TGTGCCAGCAGCCAAGATACCGACAGACTTAGCACAGATACGCAGTATTTT; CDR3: CASSQDTDRLSTDTQYF
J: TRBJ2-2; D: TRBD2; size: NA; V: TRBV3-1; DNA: TGTGCCAGCGAGGCTGGACTAGCGGGGGCAACCGGGGAGCGGTTTTTT; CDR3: CASEAGLAGATGERFF
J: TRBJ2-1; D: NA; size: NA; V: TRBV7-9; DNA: TGTGCCCTAGTTCTCTACAATGAGCGGTTCTTC; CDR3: CALVLYNERFF
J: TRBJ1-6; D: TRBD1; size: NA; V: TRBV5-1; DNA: TGCGCCAGCAGCCGCAGGGACAGTGAAAATTCACCCCTCCACTTT; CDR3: CASSRRDSENSPLHF
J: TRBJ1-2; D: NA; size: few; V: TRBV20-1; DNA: TGCAGTGCTAGAGATGGTGTTCGGGCAGGGACGTATGATGGCTACACCTTC; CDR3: CSARDGVRAGTYDGYTF
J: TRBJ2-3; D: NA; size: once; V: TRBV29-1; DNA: TGCAGCAGTTGCAAGTACGATACGCAGTATTTT; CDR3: CSSCKYDTQYF
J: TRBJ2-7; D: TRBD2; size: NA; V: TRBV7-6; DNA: TGTGCCAGCAGCTTATACGCGGGGGGGGCCGAGCAGTACTTC; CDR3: CASSLYAGGAEQYF
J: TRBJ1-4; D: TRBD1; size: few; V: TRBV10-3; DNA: TGTGCCATCAGTCCTGGAACAGGGGGAGGTAATGAAAAACTGTTTTTT; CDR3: CAISPGTGGGNEKLFF
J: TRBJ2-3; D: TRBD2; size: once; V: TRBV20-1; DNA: TGCAGTGCTAGAGATCCCGGTGGTAGCGGGGGGTCCACAGATACGCAGTATTTT; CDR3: CSARDPGGSGGSTDTQYF
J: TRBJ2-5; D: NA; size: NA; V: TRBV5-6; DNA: TGTGCCAGCAGCTTGGCATCTGAGGGAGTCTGGGAGACCCAGTACTTC; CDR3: CASSLASEGVWETQYF
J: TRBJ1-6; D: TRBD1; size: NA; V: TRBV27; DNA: TGTGCCAGCAGTCCCGACAGGGTCTATAATTCACCCCTCCACTTT; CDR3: CASSPDRVYNSPLHF
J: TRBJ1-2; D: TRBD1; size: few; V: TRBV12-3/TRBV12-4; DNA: TGTGCCAGCAATTTTGGGACAGGATACTATGGCTACACCTTC; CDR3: CASNFGTGYYGYTF
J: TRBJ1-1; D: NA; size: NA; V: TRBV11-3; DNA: TGTGCCAGCAGCAGGACGACTTCTGAAGCTTTCTTT; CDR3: CASSRTTSEAFF
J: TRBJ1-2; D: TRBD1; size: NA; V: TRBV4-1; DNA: TGCGCCAGCAGCCAAGTTTCACAGGGGGCTAGGTATGGCTACACCTTC; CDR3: CASSQVSQGARYGYTF
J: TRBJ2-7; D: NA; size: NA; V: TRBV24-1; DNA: TGTGCCACCAGCCAGGCGAGCTCCTACGAGCAGTACTTC; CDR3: CATSQASSYEQYF
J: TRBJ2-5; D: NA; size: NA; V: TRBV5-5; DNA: TGTGCCAGCACCTATGAACCTCAGGGAGGTTGGGAGACCCAGTACTTC; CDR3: CASTYEPQGGWETQYF
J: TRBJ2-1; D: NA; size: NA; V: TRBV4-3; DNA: TGCGCCAGCAGCCATATAGGGATAAGTGAGCAGTTCTTC; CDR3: CASSHIGISEQFF
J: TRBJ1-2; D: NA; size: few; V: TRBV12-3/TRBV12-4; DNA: TGTGCTAGCAGACCGTCGGGTACCTATGGCTACACCTTC; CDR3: CASRPSGTYGYTF
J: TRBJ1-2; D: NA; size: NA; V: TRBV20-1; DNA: TGCAGTGCTAGAGATTCCGGACAGCGCTCATATGGCTACACCTTC; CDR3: CSARDSGQRSYGYTF